A selection of T cell receptor beta chains follows, all from one sample in a study of spatial heterogeneity in lung cancer. Each CDR3 protein gets one entry after TCRdb re-called the 5' RACE reads with MiXCR. Among a few thousand distinct CDR3 sequences listed, roughly 25% were seen once. Sequenced material: PBMCs, taken at follow-up. Receptors originate from a male donor with early-stage non-small cell lung cancer. CDR3s include the opening cysteine and the closing phenylalanine or tryptophan. The D gene is left open where the match is weak. Rows give clone size only sometimes, using once, few, many, or a class for an expanded clone.

TRBJ2-3 | . | 17 | TRBV6-1 | TRBD2 | TGTGCCAGCAGTGACGGGGGACTAGCTAGGGGCACAGATACGCAGTATTTT | CASSDGGLARGTDTQYF
TRBJ1-6 | medium-sized | 14 | TRBV6-7 | . | TGTGCCAGCAGTTACTTGACCTATAATTCACCCCTCCACTTT | CASSYLTYNSPLHF
TRBJ2-5 | medium-sized | 13 | TRBV2 | . | TGTGCCAGCAGCCTGCAGGGGGGAGAGACCCAGTACTTC | CASSLQGGETQYF
TRBJ2-7 | . | 12 | TRBV28 | . | TGTGCCAGCAGTTACCGGGACTACGAGCAGTACTTC | CASSYRDYEQYF
TRBJ2-5 | . | 13 | TRBV6-1 | . | TGTGCCAGCAGTGTCGACTCAGAAGAGACCCAGTACTTC | CASSVDSEETQYF
TRBJ2-1 | . | 15 | TRBV15 | . | TGTGCCACCAGCAGAGATCTTCTACGGGGGAATGAGCAGTTCTTC | CATSRDLLRGNEQFF
TRBJ2-5 | . | 15 | TRBV6-5 | . | TGTGCCAGCAGTCCTTCTCCCTGGGTTAAAGAGACCCAGTACTTC | CASSPSPWVKETQYF
TRBJ2-5 | . | 14 | TRBV27 | . | TGTGCCAGCAGTTTATACGACCGGACCGGCACCCAGTACTTC | CASSLYDRTGTQYF
TRBJ2-4 | . | 11 | TRBV18 | . | TGTGCCAGCTCACAAGAGGGGATTCAGTACTTC | CASSQEGIQYF
TRBJ2-3 | medium-sized | 14 | TRBV5-4 | TRBD1 | TGTGCCAGCAGCTTGCGACAGGGGCAAGATACGCAGTATTTT | CASSLRQGQDTQYF
TRBJ2-5 | few | 15 | TRBV9 | . | TGTGCCAGCAGCCCCACTAGCCAAGGAGGAGAGACCCAGTACTTC | CASSPTSQGGETQYF
TRBJ2-7 | few | 14 | TRBV5-1 | TRBD2 | TGCGCCAGCAGCTTGGAAGCGATTAGCGGGGAGCAGTACTTC | CASSLEAISGEQYF
TRBJ2-1 | few | 13 | TRBV20-1 | . | TGCAGTGCCCTGGGCCCCCTCTACAATGAGCAGTTCTTC | CSALGPLYNEQFF
TRBJ2-1 | . | 11 | TRBV28 | TRBD2 | TGTGCCACCGGGGGGGCCAATGAGCAGTTCTTC | CATGGANEQFF
TRBJ2-7 | few | 15 | TRBV7-8 | . | TGTGCCAGCAGCTTAGCGCTGGACAGAACCTACGAGCAGTACTTC | CASSLALDRTYEQYF
TRBJ1-5 | medium-sized | 15 | TRBV18 | . | TGTGCCAGCTCACCGGACAGTGGGTTCGATCAGCCCCAGCATTTT | CASSPDSGFDQPQHF
TRBJ1-5 | medium-sized | 20 | TRBV7-2 | . | TGTGCCAGCAGCTTAAAGGGTGCTAGCAATATTTTGGGTAGCAATCAGCCCCAGCATTTT | CASSLKGASNILGSNQPQHF
TRBJ1-2 | . | 12 | TRBV20-1 | . | TGCAGTGCTAGTGGGGGGCCGGATGGCTACACCTTC | CSASGGPDGYTF
TRBJ1-4 | . | 15 | TRBV5-1 | TRBD1 | TGCGCCAGCAGCCCTACAGGGGAAGGCGATGAAAAACTGTTTTTT | CASSPTGEGDEKLFF
TRBJ1-6 | . | 15 | TRBV19 | TRBD1 | TGTGCCAGTCGAATGACGGGACAGCCAAATTCACCCCTCCACTTT | CASRMTGQPNSPLHF
TRBJ2-7 | medium-sized | 12 | TRBV12-3/TRBV12-4 | . | TGTGCCAGCAGTTTAACTCGCTACGAGCAGTACTTC | CASSLTRYEQYF
TRBJ2-5 | once | 14 | TRBV18 | . | TGTGCCAGCTCACCAGGAGGGAACGGGGAGACCCAGTACTTC | CASSPGGNGETQYF
TRBJ2-7 | . | 12 | TRBV11-2 | . | TGTGCCAGCAGCTTAGGAGCCTACGAGCAGTACTTC | CASSLGAYEQYF
TRBJ2-3 | . | 15 | TRBV3-1 | TRBD2 | TGTGCCAGCAGCCAAGCCGGGAGGGGCACAGATACGCAGTATTTT | CASSQAGRGTDTQYF
TRBJ1-4 | . | 12 | TRBV5-1 | . | TGCGCCAGCAGCGTAGATAATGAAAAACTGTTTTTT | CASSVDNEKLFF
TRBJ2-3 | few | 15 | TRBV2 | TRBD2 | TGTGCCAGCAGTGAGGCTAGCGGCCTGCGAAATACGCAGTATTTT | CASSEASGLRNTQYF
TRBJ2-7 | . | 14 | TRBV7-6 | . | TGTGCCAGCAGCTTAGTGAGCCAGGGGCACGAGCAGTACTTC | CASSLVSQGHEQYF
TRBJ2-7 | . | 14 | TRBV5-4 | TRBD2 | TGTGCCAGCAGGCTTCTAGCGGGAGACGGCGAGCAGTACTTC | CASRLLAGDGEQYF
TRBJ2-7 | medium-sized | 13 | TRBV28 | . | TGTGCCAGCAGACAAACGAGCTCCTACGAGCAGTACTTC | CASRQTSSYEQYF
TRBJ2-1 | medium-sized | 13 | TRBV7-3 | TRBD1 | TGTGCCAGCAGCTTAAGGGACAGGGATGAGCAGTTCTTC | CASSLRDRDEQFF
TRBJ2-7 | medium-sized | 16 | TRBV7-9 | TRBD1 | TGTGCCAGCAGCTTAGCGGGGACAGGGGGTGGTTACGAGCAGTACTTC | CASSLAGTGGGYEQYF
TRBJ1-5 | . | 14 | TRBV19 | . | TGTGCCAGTAGTACTGGAGGGGGCAATCAGCCCCAGCATTTT | CASSTGGGNQPQHF
TRBJ2-1 | . | 16 | TRBV4-3 | TRBD1 | TGCGCCAGCAGCCAAGAGAGGGACAGAGGTATTCTGGGGCAGTTCTTC | CASSQERDRGILGQFF
TRBJ2-2 | few | 16 | TRBV20-1 | . | TGCAGTGCCCCGAATCAGCGGGCGACGAACACCGGGGAGCTGTTTTTT | CSAPNQRATNTGELFF
TRBJ2-5 | medium-sized | 16 | TRBV20-1 | . | TGCAGTGCTCCCCAAAGGGCAGGGACCATTCAAGAGACCCAGTACTTC | CSAPQRAGTIQETQYF
TRBJ2-1 | medium-sized | 15 | TRBV18 | . | TGTGCCAGCTCACCCCTCGTGTTCGGGGCCAGTGAGCAGTTCTTC | CASSPLVFGASEQFF
TRBJ1-2 | many | 15 | TRBV19 | TRBD1 | TGTGCCAGTAGGGACGGGACAGGGGTCTTCTATGGCTACACCTTC | CASRDGTGVFYGYTF
TRBJ2-1 | . | 16 | TRBV5-4 | TRBD2 | TGTGCCAGCAGCTTTGCTCCGGGACTAGCCCTGAATGAGCAGTTCTTC | CASSFAPGLALNEQFF
TRBJ2-7 | medium-sized | 13 | TRBV2 | . | TGTGCCAGCAGTGAATCTGCTGCCTACGAGCAGTACTTC | CASSESAAYEQYF
TRBJ2-5 | medium-sized | 16 | TRBV7-2 | . | TGTGCCAGCAGCTTTGGGCTAGCCCTTTCGACAGAGACCCAGTACTTC | CASSFGLALSTETQYF
TRBJ1-1 | . | 15 | TRBV15 | TRBD1 | TGTGCCACCAGCAGGGACAGGATTTGGAACACTGAAGCTTTCTTT | CATSRDRIWNTEAFF
TRBJ2-4 | medium-sized | 14 | TRBV19 | TRBD1 | TGTGCCAGTAGTATAGAGACAGGGTTGGACATTCAGTACTTC | CASSIETGLDIQYF
TRBJ1-1 | . | 15 | TRBV28 | . | TGTGCCAGCAGTCTTCGTTCTACAGGTCGGACTGAAGCTTTCTTT | CASSLRSTGRTEAFF
TRBJ2-2 | . | 14 | TRBV5-1 | . | TGCGCCAGCAGCTTGGAACGGGAGACCGGGGAGCTGTTTTTT | CASSLERETGELFF
TRBJ1-5 | medium-sized | 12 | TRBV7-9 | . | TGTGCCAGCAGTTTAGGTAGGCAGCCCCAGCATTTT | CASSLGRQPQHF
TRBJ2-1 | medium-sized | 15 | TRBV7-3 | TRBD1 | TGTGCCAGCAGCGACCGGGACAGGGGCTACAATGAGCAGTTCTTC | CASSDRDRGYNEQFF
TRBJ2-7 | medium-sized | 14 | TRBV5-8 | . | TGTGCCAGCAGCTTAGTAGGTAGCCCCTACGAGCAGTACTTC | CASSLVGSPYEQYF
TRBJ1-1 | few | 13 | TRBV7-6 | . | TGTGCCAGCAGCCCCACAGGGAGAACTGAAGCTTTCTTT | CASSPTGRTEAFF
TRBJ1-4 | . | 15 | TRBV6-5 | . | TGTGCCAGCAGTTACTCACCGGGGGCTGGTGAAAAACTGTTTTTT | CASSYSPGAGEKLFF
TRBJ2-7 | medium-sized | 12 | TRBV28 | . | TGTGCCAGCAGCCCACCGACGAACGAGCAGTACTTC | CASSPPTNEQYF
TRBJ1-1 | medium-sized | 13 | TRBV29-1 | . | TGCAGCGTTGATCAGGGGACGAACACTGAAGCTTTCTTT | CSVDQGTNTEAFF
TRBJ1-5 | once | 15 | TRBV12-3/TRBV12-4 | . | TGTGCCAGCAGTTTCGGACCCCTCGGTTTTCAGCCCCAGCATTTT | CASSFGPLGFQPQHF